This T cell receptor (beta chain) was retrieved from a study of PD-L1 blockade in urothelial cancer. Across the whole study: Patients had received 0 to 3 prior chemotherapy regimens. Specimens of blood held a median count of about 140,000 T cells.

The CDR3 runs 14 residues. Germline assignment: CDR1 SGHTA and CDR2 FQGNSA. V was shortened by 2 bases and J by 2 bases, with 10 bases between the two germline ends. As regards this clone: Its antigen remains unknown.

Findings of the study overall: Durable-benefit patients had greater expansion of tumor-associated blood clones at 3 weeks.

Time point described: pretreatment peripheral blood. This table comes from immunoSEQ multiplex PCR, and its TCRdb copy is limited to in-frame clones, with some not included. The sample has about 52,000 clones; roughly four fifths are singletons. The chain has TRBV7-2 and TRBJ2-7; no definite D call. This material consisted of PBMCs, taken around atezolizumab (anti-PD-L1) treatment. The source of this sequence is an older man with urothelial cancer. The CDR3 DNA reads TGTGCCAGCAGCTTAAGTGCACAGACCTACGAGCAGTACTTC. This gives the protein CASSLSAQTYEQYF. Combining the CDR3 with reference TRBV7-2 and TRBJ2-7 gives the whole variable domain GAGVSQSPSNKVTEKGKDVELRCDPISGHTALYWYRQSLGQGLEFLIYFQGNSAPDKSGLPSDRFSAERTGGSVSTLTIQRTQQEDSAVYLCASSLSAQTYEQYFGPGTRLTVT.